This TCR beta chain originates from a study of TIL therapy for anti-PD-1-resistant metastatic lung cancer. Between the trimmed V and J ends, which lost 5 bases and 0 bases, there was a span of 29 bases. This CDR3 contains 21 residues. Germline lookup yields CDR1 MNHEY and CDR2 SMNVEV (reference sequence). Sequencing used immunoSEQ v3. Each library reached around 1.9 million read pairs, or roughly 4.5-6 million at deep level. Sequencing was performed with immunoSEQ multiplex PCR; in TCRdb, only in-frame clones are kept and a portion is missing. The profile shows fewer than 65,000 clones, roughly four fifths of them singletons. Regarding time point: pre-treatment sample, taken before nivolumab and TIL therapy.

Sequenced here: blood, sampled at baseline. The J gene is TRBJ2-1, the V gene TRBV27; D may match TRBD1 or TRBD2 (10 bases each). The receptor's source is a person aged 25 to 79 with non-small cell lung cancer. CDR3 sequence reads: CASSPGQGLAGGTSSYNEQFF. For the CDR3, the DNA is TGTGCCAGCAGTCCGGGACAGGGGTTAGCGGGGGGCACCAGCTCCTACAATGAGCAGTTCTTC.